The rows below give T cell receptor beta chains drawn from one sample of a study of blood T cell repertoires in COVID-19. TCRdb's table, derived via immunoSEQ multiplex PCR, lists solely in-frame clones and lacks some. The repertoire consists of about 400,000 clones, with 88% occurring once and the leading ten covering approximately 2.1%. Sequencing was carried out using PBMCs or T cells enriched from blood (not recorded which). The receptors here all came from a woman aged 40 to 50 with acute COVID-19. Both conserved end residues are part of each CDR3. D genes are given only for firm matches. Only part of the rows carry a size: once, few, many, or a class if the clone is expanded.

TGTGCCAGCAGCGAGAGGGGGCGCAATCAGCCCCAGCATTTT,CASSERGRNQPQHF,.,TRBV7-8,TRBD1,TRBJ1-5
TGTGCCAGCAGCTTGCGAGGGTTGGGTGGCTACACCTTC,CASSLRGLGGYTF,.,TRBV7-2,.,TRBJ1-2
TGTGCCAGCAGCACCGGGACAGTGGTGGCTGGAAACACCATATATTTT,CASSTGTVVAGNTIYF,.,TRBV5-5,TRBD1,TRBJ1-3
TGTGCCAGCAGCTTCCGGGGGGCTTGGCAAGAGACCCAGTACTTC,CASSFRGAWQETQYF,.,TRBV7-2,.,TRBJ2-5
TGTGCCTGGAGTACCGGACTAGCGGGGGGTACCAGAGTGGCCCAGTACTTC,CAWSTGLAGGTRVAQYF,.,TRBV30,TRBD2,TRBJ2-5
TGTGCCAGCAGTTCCAGGGGGCTCGACTATGGCTACACCTTC,CASSSRGLDYGYTF,.,TRBV2,TRBD1,TRBJ1-2
TGTGCCAGCAGTTACGTTGGGAGGGCTTTCTTT,CASSYVGRAFF,.,TRBV6-2/TRBV6-3,.,TRBJ1-1
TGCGCCAGCAGCTTATATTTCTCTGGAAACACCATATATTTT,CASSLYFSGNTIYF,few,TRBV5-1,.,TRBJ1-3
TGTGCCAGCAGTCCACGACTAGTTATGGGCAGCACAGATACGCAGTATTTT,CASSPRLVMGSTDTQYF,few,TRBV6-6,.,TRBJ2-3
TGTGCCAGCAGCTTGTCCTCCCGGAACACTGAAGCTTTCTTT,CASSLSSRNTEAFF,once,TRBV5-4,.,TRBJ1-1
TGTGCCAGCAGCTTACTCGGGGGGGCCAACACCGGGGAGCTGTTTTTT,CASSLLGGANTGELFF,.,TRBV11-2,TRBD2,TRBJ2-2
TGTGCCAGCAGCTTGTCTACCCTAGGGCGGGGGCAAGAGACCCAGTACTTC,CASSLSTLGRGQETQYF,.,TRBV13,TRBD2,TRBJ2-5
TGCGCCAGCAGCCCATGGACAGGTACAAACTATGGCTACACCTTC,CASSPWTGTNYGYTF,once,TRBV5-1,TRBD1,TRBJ1-2
TGTGCCAGCAGTGAGGAGGGGAGCTCCTACAATGAGCAGTTCTTC,CASSEEGSSYNEQFF,.,TRBV2,.,TRBJ2-1
TGTGCCAGCAGTTTAAGAGGAGGTGGGACAGGGGGCTTCTATGGCTACACCTTC,CASSLRGGGTGGFYGYTF,.,TRBV27,TRBD1,TRBJ1-2
TGTGCCAGTAGCAAAGGGGGCAGTAATGGCTACACCTTC,CASSKGGSNGYTF,.,TRBV19,TRBD1,TRBJ1-2
TGTGCCACCAGCAGAGATCGGAGGGAGGCCGACACTGAAGCTTTCTTT,CATSRDRREADTEAFF,.,TRBV15,.,TRBJ1-1
TGTGCCAGCAGCTCGGGGGGCTCCTACGAGCAGTACTTC,CASSSGGSYEQYF,.,TRBV7-9,TRBD2,TRBJ2-7
TGTGCCACCAGTGCGGGACAGGGCAGCACAGATACGCAGTATTTT,CATSAGQGSTDTQYF,.,TRBV24-1,TRBD1,TRBJ2-3
TGTGCCAGCAGCTTAGAGGGGACAGGAAATTCACCCCTCCACTTT,CASSLEGTGNSPLHF,.,TRBV7-2,TRBD1,TRBJ1-6
TGTGCCAGCAGCTTCTGGGTTAGGGACAGGTCACCCCTCCACTTT,CASSFWVRDRSPLHF,.,TRBV5-5,TRBD1,TRBJ1-6
TGCGCCACCTATGAGGGTCAGGCTGGCTACACCTTC,CATYEGQAGYTF,.,TRBV5-1,.,TRBJ1-2
TGTGCCACCAGCAGAGATGGGGGGAGGGATGAAAAACTGTTTTTT,CATSRDGGRDEKLFF,.,TRBV15,.,TRBJ1-4
TGTGCCAGCAGCTTCGACAGCTCCTACGAGCAGTACTTC,CASSFDSSYEQYF,.,TRBV7-9,.,TRBJ2-7
TGTGCCAGCAGCCAAGTACCACAGGGTGCTGAAAAACTGTTTTTT,CASSQVPQGAEKLFF,.,TRBV4-2,.,TRBJ1-4
TGTGCCAGCAGCCCGGGACAAACAATTGAAGCTTTCTTT,CASSPGQTIEAFF,once,TRBV2,.,TRBJ1-1
TGTGCCAGCAGTATGATAGGACTAGCGGGAAACCAAGAGACCCAGTACTTC,CASSMIGLAGNQETQYF,.,TRBV27,TRBD2,TRBJ2-5
TGTGCCACTAGTCCCGGACGGGGCTACGAGCAGTACTTC,CATSPGRGYEQYF,.,TRBV15,.,TRBJ2-7
TGTGCCAGCAGCCAGGGGGCGAGCTACGAGCAGTACTTC,CASSQGASYEQYF,.,TRBV3-1/TRBV3-2,.,TRBJ2-7
TGTGCCAGCAGTTACTCGTTTGATGGCGGGGGGGCCTACGAGCAGTACTTC,CASSYSFDGGGAYEQYF,.,TRBV6-2/TRBV6-3,TRBD2,TRBJ2-7
TGTGCCAGCAGTTTATTCAGGGTGGGTCAGGCAGATACGCAGTATTTT,CASSLFRVGQADTQYF,.,TRBV27,.,TRBJ2-3
TGCGCCAGCAGCTTGGAAGGGGTGGGAAATTCACCCCTCCACTTT,CASSLEGVGNSPLHF,.,TRBV5-1,.,TRBJ1-6
TGTGCCACCCTACTTTACAGAGACACTGAAGCTTTCTTT,CATLLYRDTEAFF,.,TRBV12-3/TRBV12-4,.,TRBJ1-1
TGTGCCAGCGCCGAGCAACTAGAGTCCGCCGAGCAGTACTTC,CASAEQLESAEQYF,.,TRBV2,.,TRBJ2-7
TGCGCCAGCAGTCAATCAGGACAGGTCCGAGAGACCCAGTACTTC,CASSQSGQVRETQYF,.,TRBV23-1,TRBD1,TRBJ2-5
TGTGCCAGCAGTTCGTGGACTGCAGAGACCCAGTACTTC,CASSSWTAETQYF,.,TRBV12-3/TRBV12-4,.,TRBJ2-5
TGTGCCAGCAGCGCCACCGATTTGGGGCAAAGAACCGGGGAGCTGTTTTTT,CASSATDLGQRTGELFF,once,TRBV9,.,TRBJ2-2
TGTGCCAGCAGTCCCGTCGGACAGTTTGGCTACACCTTC,CASSPVGQFGYTF,once,TRBV12-3/TRBV12-4,.,TRBJ1-2
TGTGCCAGCAGCGAAGCCAGGACTAACTATGGCTACACCTTC,CASSEARTNYGYTF,.,TRBV5-4,.,TRBJ1-2
TGTGCCAGCAGCTCCAGGACAGGGCCCAATGAGCAGTTCTTC,CASSSRTGPNEQFF,.,TRBV5-4,TRBD1,TRBJ2-1
TGTGCCAGTAGTATGGGCAGGGGTCGGAATCAGCCCCAGCATTTT,CASSMGRGRNQPQHF,.,TRBV19,.,TRBJ1-5
TGCGCCAGCAGCTTGGAGGTAGCGGGGCTCTCGGCCGGGGAGCTGTTTTTT,CASSLEVAGLSAGELFF,.,TRBV5-1,TRBD2,TRBJ2-2
TGTGCCAGCAGAAGGGGCATGAACACTGAAGCTTTCTTT,CASRRGMNTEAFF,.,TRBV12-3/TRBV12-4,.,TRBJ1-1
TGTGCCACCAGCGGGGGACAGGGGGCGGGAGGCAAAAACATTCAGTACTTC,CATSGGQGAGGKNIQYF,.,TRBV15,TRBD1,TRBJ2-4
TGCGCCAGCAGCCTCATCAGGTTAAAAGGGGTACCCTACGAGCAGTACTTC,CASSLIRLKGVPYEQYF,.,TRBV4-1,.,TRBJ2-7
TGTGCCTGGAGTGCGGACTTAAGACCCACAGATACGCAGTATTTT,CAWSADLRPTDTQYF,.,TRBV30,.,TRBJ2-3
TGTGCCAGCAGCCCAGGGACAGTAGATAATTCACCCCTCCACTTT,CASSPGTVDNSPLHF,once,TRBV6-5,TRBD1,TRBJ1-6
TGTGCCAGCAGTTTGACTAGCGGGGGAGGCCAAGAGACCCAGTACTTC,CASSLTSGGGQETQYF,.,TRBV6-5,TRBD2,TRBJ2-5
TGCGCAGCTAAAAAGGGCGCAGGGGGCAACACCGGGGAGCTGTTTTTT,CAAKKGAGGNTGELFF,.,TRBV5-1,TRBD1,TRBJ2-2
TGTGCCAGCAGCGCTACCTACGAGCAGTACTTC,CASSATYEQYF,.,TRBV7-8,.,TRBJ2-7
TGTGCCACCAGTGCCAGACAGGGTGCCGACGAGCAGTACTTC,CATSARQGADEQYF,.,TRBV24-1,TRBD1,TRBJ2-7
TGTGCCAGCAGCTTGGAAGGGGCGGCCGGCTACACCTTC,CASSLEGAAGYTF,.,TRBV5-6,.,TRBJ1-2
TGTGCCAGCAGCCTCAATAGCGGGGGTAAAACAGATACGCAGTATTTT,CASSLNSGGKTDTQYF,.,TRBV21-1,.,TRBJ2-3
TGCGCCAGCAGCTCGGCTAGAGCGGGGGGTAGATACGGGGAGCTGTTTTTT,CASSSARAGGRYGELFF,.,TRBV5-1,TRBD2,TRBJ2-2
TGTGCCAGCAGCCAAGAGATACAGGGATTGTCACCCCTCCACTTT,CASSQEIQGLSPLHF,once,TRBV14,.,TRBJ1-6
TGTGCCAGTAGTGTTGGACAAATGAACACTGAAGCTTTCTTT,CASSVGQMNTEAFF,.,TRBV19,.,TRBJ1-1
TGTGCCAGCAGCCTATCACGTGGAGGCACCGGGGAGCTGTTTTTT,CASSLSRGGTGELFF,.,TRBV7-9,.,TRBJ2-2
TGTGCCAGCAGCTTAAGGACAGGGGGCGCGGATGATGGTTTCTTT,CASSLRTGGADDGFF,.,TRBV6-5,TRBD1,TRBJ1-1
TGTGCCAGCAGTTTAGCGGGAATTACCTACGAGCAGTACTTC,CASSLAGITYEQYF,.,TRBV2,TRBD2,TRBJ2-7
TGTGCCAGCAGCCAGACGACAGGGGGCTTGAACACTGAAGCTTTCTTT,CASSQTTGGLNTEAFF,once,TRBV14,TRBD1,TRBJ1-1